This is a list of T cell receptor beta chains from one sample in a study of blood T cell repertoires in COVID-19. Libraries were prepared by immunoSEQ multiplex PCR; TCRdb keeps only in-frame clonotypes and omits some of them. The repertoire holds 110,000 or so clones, with approximately 85% as singletons. Material for sequencing was peripheral blood. Receptor source: a man aged 40-49 years with acute or convalescent COVID-19. Each CDR3 is given with its conserved first and last residue.

V gene,J gene,CDR3 protein
TRBV6-5,TRBJ2-7,CASSYAGQDYEQYF
TRBV6-1,TRBJ1-4,CASSERQVNEKLFF
TRBV18,TRBJ2-1,CASSPGTTGDNEQFF
TRBV5-1,TRBJ2-3,CASSYLTGTSGEDTQYF
TRBV6-6,TRBJ1-5,CASSSQTGSSEPQHF
TRBV18,TRBJ2-5,CASSPGQKETQYF
TRBV5-1,TRBJ2-7,CASSTDRQSYEQYF
TRBV7-2,TRBJ1-5,CASRLTASNQPQHF
TRBV4-1,TRBJ1-4,CASSQVSTGAANEKLFF
TRBV4-3,TRBJ2-7,CASSRERDSSYEQYF
TRBV5-5,TRBJ1-2,CASSLEGGRGYTF
TRBV7-9,TRBJ2-7,CASSLVPGVGQGFTHEQYF
TRBV11-1,TRBJ2-3,CASSPLATSTDTQYF
TRBV6-2/TRBV6-3,TRBJ2-7,CASSDIPGTGQYF
TRBV18,TRBJ2-1,CASSPVAAGGSYNEQFF
TRBV7-9,TRBJ2-7,CASSSATGESSYEQYF
TRBV27,TRBJ1-1,CASRTGTGYTEAFF
TRBV19,TRBJ2-1,CASSRGQEYNEQFF
TRBV19,TRBJ2-1,CASSKQRGTSSYNEQFF
TRBV7-8,TRBJ1-2,CASSSDRGSYGYTF
TRBV7-9,TRBJ2-3,CASTLSGGSGADTQYF
TRBV7-9,TRBJ2-3,CASSSTGLAGDTDTQYF
TRBV3-1/TRBV3-2,TRBJ2-3,CASSVAAGGITDTQYF
TRBV7-8,TRBJ1-5,CASSSDTLNQPQHF
TRBV5-5,TRBJ1-3,CASSRTGGNSGNTIYF
TRBV24-1,TRBJ2-7,CATSRTGVEQYF
TRBV7-8,TRBJ1-4,CASSLARAINEKLFF
TRBV6-7,TRBJ1-5,CASSTDRVVNQPQHF
TRBV19,TRBJ2-3,CASSIVRGGMDTQYF
TRBV10-3,TRBJ2-3,CAILGTSGGASTDTQYF
TRBV6-5,TRBJ2-7,CASRAGTGIGYEQYF
TRBV13,TRBJ2-7,CASSSGTGPYF
TRBV19,TRBJ1-6,CASSMEGAYSPLHF